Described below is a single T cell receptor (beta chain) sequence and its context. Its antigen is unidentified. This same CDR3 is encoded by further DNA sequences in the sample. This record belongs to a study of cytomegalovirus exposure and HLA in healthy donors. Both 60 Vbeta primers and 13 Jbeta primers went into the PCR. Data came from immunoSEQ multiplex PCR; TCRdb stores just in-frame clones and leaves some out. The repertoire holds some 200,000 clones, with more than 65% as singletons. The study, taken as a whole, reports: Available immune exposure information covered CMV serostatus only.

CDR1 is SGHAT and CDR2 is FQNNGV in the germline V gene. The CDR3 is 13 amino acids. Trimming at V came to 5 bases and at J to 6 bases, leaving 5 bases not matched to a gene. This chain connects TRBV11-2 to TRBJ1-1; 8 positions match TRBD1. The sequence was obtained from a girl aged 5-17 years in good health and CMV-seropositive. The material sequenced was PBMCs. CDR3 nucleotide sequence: TGTGCCAGCAGCCCTCAGGGGGCGGCTGAAGCTTTCTTT. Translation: CASSPQGAAEAFF.